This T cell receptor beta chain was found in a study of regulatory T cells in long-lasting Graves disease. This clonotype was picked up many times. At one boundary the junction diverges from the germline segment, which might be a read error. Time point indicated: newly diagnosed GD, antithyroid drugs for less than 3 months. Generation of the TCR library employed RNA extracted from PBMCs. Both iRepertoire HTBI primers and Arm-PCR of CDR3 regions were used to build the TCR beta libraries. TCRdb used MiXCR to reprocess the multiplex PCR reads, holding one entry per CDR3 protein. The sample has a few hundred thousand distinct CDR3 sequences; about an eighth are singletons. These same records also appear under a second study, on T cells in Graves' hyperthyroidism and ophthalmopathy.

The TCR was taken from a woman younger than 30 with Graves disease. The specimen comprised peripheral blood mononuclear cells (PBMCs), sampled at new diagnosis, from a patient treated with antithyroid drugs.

CDR3 DNA: TGCGCCAGCAGCTCGGGTTCCACAGATACGCAGTATTTT. This sequence encodes CASSSGSTDTQYF. The chain carries TRBV28 and TRBJ2-3; D uncertain. CDR1 is MDHEN and CDR2 is SYDVKM in the germline V gene. The CDR3 is 13 residues long.